These 18 T cell receptor beta chains came from one sample sequenced in a study of blood T cell repertoires in COVID-19. Some clones are missing from TCRdb's copy, which holds only in-frame ones; the method was immunoSEQ multiplex PCR. The table shows fewer than 60,000 clones, with 81% occurring only once. Sequenced: peripheral blood. Receptors originate from a woman older than 75 with COVID-19, enrolled during active disease.

V gene TRBV10-3 combines with J gene TRBJ1-6, with 8 bases aligning to TRBD1. The J segment lost 7 bases and the V segment lost 6 bases, leaving 5 bases of the junction unmatched. Germline-derived CDR1 and CDR2 are ENHRY and SYGVKD. The CDR3 contains 14 residues. The CDR3 nucleotides are TGTGCCATCAGCGACGGACAGGGCAATTCACCCCTCCACTTT. Translated: CAISDGQGNSPLHF.

The chain recombines TRBV29-1 with TRBJ2-7; D call uncertain. The germline V gene encodes CDR1 SQVTM and CDR2 ANQGSEA. The V end lost 4 bases, the J end lost 0 bases, and 7 bases lay between the germline ends. The CDR3 consists of 12 residues. The CDR3 spells CSVGQVSYEQYF. In DNA, the CDR3 is TGCAGCGTTGGCCAGGTCTCCTACGAGCAGTACTTC.

Only a few counts were recorded for this clone. The chain carries TRBV9 and TRBJ2-2; D is possibly TRBD2 (5 bases). Germline-derived CDR1 and CDR2 are SGDLS and YYNGEE. The CDR3 totals 15 residues. V was shortened by 0 bases and J by 6 bases, with 12 bases between the two germline ends. The CDR3 spells CASSVGGLVSGELFF. In DNA form, the CDR3 reads TGTGCCAGCAGCGTAGGAGGGCTAGTGTCCGGGGAGCTGTTTTTT.

This clone was seen only once. V and J are TRBV27 and TRBJ2-7; TRBD1 is a possible D gene (5 bases). CDR3 length equals 15 residues. The ends were cut back, 3 bases at V and 3 bases at J, with 15 bases in the middle. CDR1 MNHEY and CDR2 SMNVEV come from the germline V gene (reference sequence). The CDR3 is CASSFGQGFLYEQYF. In DNA, the CDR3 is TGTGCCAGCAGTTTCGGCCAGGGTTTTCTCTACGAGCAGTACTTC.

V gene TRBV19 combines with J gene TRBJ2-6; D is possibly TRBD2 (5 bases). Deletions cut 7 bases from V and 0 bases from J, with 16 bases between. The V gene's germline CDR1 is LNHDA and CDR2 SQIVND (reference sequence). CDR3 size: 17 residues. The CDR3 DNA reads TGTGCCAGTACCCAACCAGCAGGACTCTCTGGGGCCAACGTCCTGACTTTC. This translates into CASTQPAGLSGANVLTF.

The chain carries TRBV30 and TRBJ2-2; maybe TRBD2 (7 bases). The V end was cut by 0 bases, the J end by 4 bases, with 12 bases between. Per the germline V gene, CDR1 is GTSNPN and CDR2 is SVGIG (reference sequence). The CDR3 covers 15 residues. CDR3 sequence: CAWSVRGAGTGELFF. CDR3 nucleotide sequence: TGTGCCTGGAGTGTACGGGGGGCGGGCACCGGGGAGCTGTTTTTT.

This clone was found once. This chain links TRBV19 with TRBJ1-2; unclear D gene. V gave up 3 bases and J gave up 2 bases, with 13 bases separating them. The CDR3 has 15 residues. CDR1 and CDR2 from the germline V gene are LNHDA and SQIVND (reference sequence). Written as DNA, the CDR3 is TGTGCCAGTAGTATTTCGGAGTTTCGCAACTATGGCTACACCTTC. It yields the protein CASSISEFRNYGYTF. The full variable domain, with the rest looked up from reference TRBV19 and TRBJ1-2, is DGGITQSPKYLFRKEGQNVTLSCEQNLNHDAMYWYRQDPGQGLRLIYYSQIVNDFQKGDIAEGYSVSREKKESFPLTVTSAQKNPTAFYLCASSISEFRNYGYTFGSGTRLTVV.

The J gene is TRBJ1-1, the V gene TRBV18, with D maybe TRBD1 (5 bases). The germline gives CDR1 KGHSH, CDR2 LQKENI. Trimming stripped 2 bases from V and 3 bases from J, with 13 bases between. This CDR3 comprises 15 residues. The CDR3 loop is CASSPIRGGDTEAFF. The CDR3 DNA reads TGTGCCAGCTCACCAATAAGGGGAGGGGACACTGAAGCTTTCTTT.

This clone was seen only once. The chain carries TRBV3-1 (or the pseudogene TRBV3-2) and TRBJ1-2, with 9 bases that match TRBD1. CDR3 size: 14 residues. J lost 7 bases, V lost 3 bases, and 6 bases had no gene match. Germline assignment: CDR1 LGHDT and CDR2 YNNKEL (reference sequence). CDR3 DNA: TGTGCCAGCAGCCACTACGACAGGGGGATTGGCTACACCTTC. Its translation: CASSHYDRGIGYTF.

This clone was observed once. The rearrangement joins TRBV7-2 to TRBJ2-3; D not resolved. This CDR3 has 13 residues. V lost 4 bases to trimming and J lost 6 bases, with 11 bases between them. Germline V gene lookup returns CDR1 SGHTA and CDR2 FQGNSA. The CDR3 DNA sequence: TGTGCCAGCAGCTATCGACATGCTGATACGCAGTATTTT. It specifies CASSYRHADTQYF.

Only one count was recorded for this clone. The chain recombines TRBV9 with TRBJ2-3; 9 bases are shared with TRBD2. CDR1 is SGDLS, CDR2 YYNGEE, per germline. V lost 3 bases to trimming and J lost 4 bases; unmatched junction nucleotides: 6. The CDR3 sequence is 15 residues long. Written as DNA, the CDR3 is TGTGCCAGCAGCGCGACTAGCGGAGGTTCAGATACGCAGTATTTT. Translating gives CASSATSGGSDTQYF.

The chain has TRBV18 and TRBJ2-6; D is possibly TRBD1 (6 bases). Deletions cut 1 base from V and 4 bases from J, with 14 bases between. The CDR3 runs 17 residues. The V gene's germline CDR1 is KGHSH and CDR2 LQKENI. CDR3 coding DNA: TGTGCCAGCTCACCACGGCAGGGGTCCTCGGGGGCCAACGTCCTGACTTTC. It specifies CASSPRQGSSGANVLTF.

The chain couples TRBV27 to TRBJ2-1; 7 nucleotides line up with TRBD1. The germline CDR1 and CDR2 sequences are MNHEY and SMNVEV (reference sequence). Trimming took 1 base from V and 1 from J; bases not matched to a gene: 10. The CDR3 is 18 residues long. The CDR3 bases are TGTGCCAGCAGTTTATTACAGACCGCGACAGGGTCCTACAATGAGCAGTTCTTC. Translation gives CASSLLQTATGSYNEQFF.

CDR3 region: CASSLVDQGGNEQFF. DNA for the CDR3: TGCGCCAGCAGCTTGGTAGACCAGGGGGGTAATGAGCAGTTCTTC. J is TRBJ2-1 and V is TRBV5-1; D is possibly TRBD1 (7 bases). The CDR3 has 15 amino acids. The germline CDR1 and CDR2 sequences are SGHRS and YFSETQ. V shed 0 bases and J shed 7 bases, with 14 bases lying between them.

The chain is built from TRBV11-2 and TRBJ1-1, with D possibly TRBD1 on 5 matching bases. Germline V lookup: CDR1 SGHAT, CDR2 FQNNGV. This CDR3 is built from 14 residues. Trimming left V 1 base short and J 5 bases short, with 11 bases between. Here the CDR3 DNA reads TGTGCCAGCAGCTTAGTCGGGGAGGGGACTGAAGCTTTCTTT. Its protein is CASSLVGEGTEAFF.

J is TRBJ1-2 and V is TRBV25-1; 8 nucleotides line up with TRBD1. V dropped 2 bases and J dropped 2; count of bases not matched to a gene: 7. CDR1 is MGHDK and CDR2 is SYGVNS in the germline V gene. This CDR3 has 16 residues. For the CDR3, the DNA is TGTGCCAGCAGTGAAGTGGGGGCAGGGGGCAACTATGGCTACACCTTC. Protein sequence: CASSEVGAGGNYGYTF.

The chain has TRBV7-3 and TRBJ2-1; D uncertain. Germline assignment: CDR1 SGHTA and CDR2 FQGTGA. The CDR3 runs 12 residues. V lost 5 bases and J 5 bases, leaving 7 bases between the germline ends. CDR3 amino acids: CASSLLDNEQFF. CDR3 sequence (DNA): TGTGCCAGCAGCCTTCTAGACAATGAGCAGTTCTTC.

The V call is TRBV28, the J call TRBJ2-2, with D hard to call. Germline V lookup: CDR1 MDHEN, CDR2 SYDVKM. V was pared by 6 bases and J by 4 bases, with 6 bases between. This CDR3 contains 12 residues. This CDR3 is CASSLLTGELFF. The CDR3, as DNA: TGTGCCAGCAGCCTTCTCACCGGGGAGCTGTTTTTT.